Presented here are 4 T cell receptor beta chains from one specimen sequenced in a study of tumor and adjacent non-tumor tissue in lung cancer. TCRbeta libraries were built with three rounds of nested PCR, modified from ARM-PCR. TCRdb re-analysed the multiplex PCR reads in MiXCR, keeping a single row per CDR3 protein. The repertoire holds approximately 77,000 distinct CDR3 sequences, around 80% seen once, with 51% in the top ten. The template was RNA from unsorted bulk tissue. The normal lung tissue was taken more than 3 cm from the tumor edge. Material: distant non-tumor lung tissue. These receptor sequences come from a man in his sixties with non-small cell lung cancer.

This chain connects TRBV6-5 to TRBJ2-1; possibly TRBD2 for D (7 bases). The germline gives CDR1 MNHEY, CDR2 SVGAGI. Trimming took off 2 bases at V and 4 bases at J, with 21 bases between the two ends. The CDR3 length is 18 residues. CDR3 loop: CASSYGCSGGSYYNEQFF. CDR3 sequence (DNA): TGTGCCAGCAGTTACGGGTGTTCGGGGGGCTCTTATTACAATGAGCAGTTCTTC.

This chain joins TRBV29-1 and TRBJ1-1; D is unclear. The CDR3 consists of 11 residues. Germline CDR1 reads SQVTM; CDR2 reads ANQGSEA. V gave up 1 base and J gave up 6 bases, with 6 bases separating them. CDR3 DNA sequence: TGCAGCGTTGAAGGTAATGCTGAAGCTTTCTTT. Its protein is CSVEGNAEAFF.

V and J are TRBV6-5 and TRBJ2-7, with D tentatively TRBD1 or TRBD2 (5 bases each). Between the trimmed V and J ends, which lost 8 bases and 3 bases, there was a span of 20 bases. CDR3 length equals 15 residues. Germline CDR1 is MNHEY and CDR2 is SVGAGI. This chain's CDR3 is CASGNGGIAHYEQYF. DNA for the CDR3: TGTGCCAGCGGCAATGGGGGAATCGCTCACTACGAGCAGTACTTC.

The chain joins TRBV11-3 to TRBJ2-1; a weak D match, TRBD2 (5 bases). This CDR3 has 14 amino acids. With 5 bases removed from V and 10 bases from J, the gap between germline ends came to 18 bases. The V gene's germline CDR1 is SGHNT and CDR2 YENEEA. The CDR3 region has the DNA TGTGCCAGCAGCATAGTTTCACCCCCTAGCGAGCAGTTCTTC. This encodes CASSIVSPPSEQFF.